A single sample is the source of the 32 T cell receptor beta chains below, sequenced in a study of Ad26.COV2.S vaccination and SARS-CoV-2 variants. Method: immunoSEQ multiplex PCR; TCRdb's copy keeps in-frame clones and lacks some. There are around 300,000 clones in the sample; 85% to 90% occur only once, and around 5% lies in the top ten. Treatment indicated: roughly 19 received Ad26.COV2.S at low or high dose, single or two shots; 5 received placebo; per-sample allocation not given. Specimens were obtained on day 63 following the first vaccine or placebo injection. The starting material was peripheral blood, obtained in a trial of Ad26.COV2.S vaccine versus placebo. The source is a person aged 18-65 years who received the Ad26.COV2.S COVID-19 vaccine or a placebo.

The chain's CDR3 is CASSSTQGWGGYTF. The DNA of the CDR3 is TGTGCCAGCAGCAGCACCCAGGGTTGGGGTGGCTACACCTTC. This sequence joins TRBV7-2 and TRBJ1-2; possible D gene TRBD1, 5 bases. The CDR3 is 14 residues long. Trimming left V 5 bases short and J 7 bases short, with 17 bases between. Germline CDR1 and CDR2: SGHTA and FQGNSA.

V usage is TRBV10-3 and J usage is TRBJ1-1; 9 bases line up with TRBD1. The CDR3 loop spans 14 amino acids. Germline trimming cut 6 bases from V and 4 bases from J; bases unmatched to any gene: 6. Germline lookup yields CDR1 ENHRY and CDR2 SYGVKD. The CDR3 loop reads CAIRVLTGGTEAFF. The DNA of the CDR3 is TGTGCCATCAGAGTTTTGACAGGGGGCACTGAAGCTTTCTTT.

In its sample, this clone was seen a few times. The V call is TRBV18, the J call TRBJ2-7; TRBD1 might be the D (5 bases). The CDR3 has 12 amino acids. V dropped 2 bases and J dropped 4 bases, with 6 bases sitting between them. Germline CDR1 and CDR2: KGHSH and LQKENI. CDR3 sequence reads: CASSPRGYEQYF. In nucleotides, the CDR3 is TGTGCCAGCTCACCAAGGGGATACGAGCAGTACTTC. Supplemented by reference TRBV18 and TRBJ2-7, the full variable domain reads NAGVMQNPRHLVRRRGQEARLRCSPMKGHSHVYWYRQLPEEGLKFMVYLQKENIIDESGMPKERFSAEFPKEGPSILRIQQVVRGDSAAYFCASSPRGYEQYFGPGTRLTVT.

The CDR3 spells CASTLRVGDEKLFF. The CDR3 DNA follows: TGTGCCAGCACTCTCAGGGTTGGCGATGAAAAACTGTTTTTT. The chain carries TRBV6-5 and TRBJ1-4, with D perhaps matching TRBD1 (5 bases). The V end was cut by 7 bases, the J end by 6 bases, with 15 bases between. In germline, CDR1 is MNHEY, CDR2 SVGAGI. The CDR3 length is 14 residues.

The rearrangement uses TRBV6-5 and TRBJ2-3; a weak D match, TRBD1 (6 bases). Germline loops: CDR1 MNHEY, CDR2 SVGAGI. Trimming cost V 6 bases and J 4 bases, with 17 bases left between them. The CDR3 spans 15 residues. The CDR3 here is CASSRTPYRADTQYF. CDR3 nucleotide sequence: TGTGCCAGCAGCCGGACACCTTACAGGGCAGATACGCAGTATTTT.

The chain joins TRBV3-1 (or the pseudogene TRBV3-2) to TRBJ1-5; 8 bases match TRBD1. The CDR3 totals 14 residues. From germline, CDR1 is LGHDT and CDR2 YNNKEL (reference sequence). J was trimmed by 6 bases and V by 3 bases; bases with no gene match: 4. The CDR3 is CASSQWTGTQPQHF. Written as DNA, the CDR3 is TGTGCCAGCAGCCAGTGGACAGGGACTCAGCCCCAGCATTTT.

A note on this clone: In the same sample, other DNA sequences code for this CDR3. The chain couples TRBV3-1 (or the pseudogene TRBV3-2) to TRBJ1-1; no definite D call. This CDR3 spans 12 amino acids. V shed 3 bases and J shed 1 base, with 3 bases lying between them. Germline CDR1 LGHDT, CDR2 YNNKEL (reference sequence). CDR3 nucleotides: TGTGCCAGCAGCCAGGCGAACACTGAAGCTTTCTTT. Translation gives CASSQANTEAFF.

The chain combines TRBV2 with TRBJ1-5; a possible D gene is TRBD1 (5 bases). V lost 6 bases to trimming and J lost 3 bases, with 18 bases between them. The CDR3 has 16 amino acids. Germline CDR1 SNHLY, CDR2 FYNNEI. The CDR3 sequence: CASRVGPPRLNQPQHF. The CDR3 coding sequence is TGTGCCAGCAGAGTGGGACCGCCCAGACTCAATCAGCCCCAGCATTTT. Together with reference TRBV2 and TRBJ1-5, the CDR3 gives the full variable domain: EPEVTQTPSHQVTQMGQEVILRCVPISNHLYFYWYRQILGQKVEFLVSFYNNEISEKSEIFDDQFSVERPDGSNFTLKIRSTKLEDSAMYFCASRVGPPRLNQPQHFGDGTRLSIL.

The V call is TRBV7-9, the J call TRBJ2-2, with D hard to call. Germline lookup yields CDR1 SEHNR and CDR2 FQNEAQ (reference sequence). The CDR3 sequence is 13 residues long. V lost 5 bases, J lost 6 bases, and 10 bases lay in between. In nucleotides, the CDR3 is TGTGCCAGCAGCCCGAAGCTGTCCGGGGAGCTGTTTTTT. It translates to CASSPKLSGELFF.

This chain connects TRBV27 to TRBJ1-3, with D possibly matching TRBD1 (5 bases). The CDR3 sequence is 13 residues long. Germline CDR1 is MNHEY and CDR2 is SMNVEV (reference sequence). Between the trimmed V and J ends, which lost 4 bases and 4 bases, there was a span of 8 bases. This CDR3 is CASSSGPGNTIYF. The CDR3 DNA follows: TGTGCCAGCAGTTCAGGGCCCGGAAACACCATATATTTT.

This clone appeared once. This rearrangement joins TRBV7-2 to TRBJ1-2; D gene unclear. The CDR3 has 13 amino acids. The germline gives CDR1 SGHTA, CDR2 FQGNSA. V was clipped by 5 bases and J by 0 bases, with 7 bases between them. The DNA for the CDR3 is TGTGCCAGCAGCCCTGGATCTAACTATGGCTACACCTTC. Its protein product is CASSPGSNYGYTF.

This chain uses TRBV28 with TRBJ2-1; possible D gene TRBD2, 7 bases. With 6 bases removed from V and 6 bases from J, the gap between germline ends came to 18 bases. Per germline, CDR1 MDHEN and CDR2 SYDVKM. This CDR3 is 15 amino acids long. This CDR3 reads CASSPRGAGSNEQFF. CDR3 nucleotide sequence: TGTGCCAGCAGCCCTCGGGGGGCCGGGAGCAATGAGCAGTTCTTC. The whole variable domain, remainder taken from reference TRBV28 and TRBJ2-1, is DVKVTQSSRYLVKRTGEKVFLECVQDMDHENMFWYRQDPGLGLRLIYFSYDVKMKEKGDIPEGYSVSREKKERFSLILESASTNQTSMYLCASSPRGAGSNEQFFGPGTRLTVL.

This clone appeared a few times. The chain carries TRBV12-3 or TRBV12-4 and TRBJ1-5; D is ambiguous. The CDR3 spans 13 residues. Trimming took 1 base from V and 6 from J, leaving 7 bases between them. CDR3 DNA sequence: TGTGCCAGCAGTTTAGTGGGAGCTCAGCCCCAGCATTTT. Translation: CASSLVGAQPQHF.

The J gene is TRBJ2-1, the V gene TRBV6-2 or TRBV6-3; D possibly corresponds to TRBD2 (6 bases). Trimming shortened V by 5 bases and J by 9 bases, and 8 bases separated the two germline ends. Looked up from germline, CDR1 is MNHEY and CDR2 is SVGEGT. The CDR3 consists of 11 residues. CDR3 sequence: CASSTGVEQFF. Here the CDR3 DNA reads TGTGCCAGCAGTACGGGAGTTGAGCAGTTCTTC.

The V call is TRBV2, the J call TRBJ2-3, with unresolved D. CDR1 and CDR2 (germline): SNHLY, FYNNEI. The CDR3 extends over 12 amino acids. V was clipped by 3 bases and J by 1 base, with 2 bases between them. The CDR3 reads CASSDGTDTQYF. The CDR3, as DNA: TGTGCCAGCAGTGACGGCACAGATACGCAGTATTTT.

This clone came up a few times. V and J are TRBV6-2 or TRBV6-3 and TRBJ1-5, with 8 bases lining up with TRBD1. The germline CDR1 and CDR2 sequences are MNHEY and SVGEGT. V was clipped by 1 base and J by 3 bases; unmatched bases: 11. The CDR3 loop spans 18 amino acids. The DNA for the CDR3 is TGTGCCAGCAGTTACTTTCCACCGGGACAGGCGATCAATCAGCCCCAGCATTTT. Amino acid sequence: CASSYFPPGQAINQPQHF.

The chain couples TRBV7-3 to TRBJ2-1; D ambiguous. CDR3 length: 13 amino acids. V lost 7 bases, J lost 9 bases, and 16 bases lay in between. In germline, CDR1 is SGHTA, CDR2 FQGTGA. In DNA form, the CDR3 reads TGTGCCAGCAAAGGGCCTTCACCCGGTGAGCAGTTCTTC. This encodes CASKGPSPGEQFF.

The chain's CDR3 is CASSQPERGQNYGYTF. The CDR3 nucleotides read TGCGCCAGCAGCCAACCTGAAAGGGGACAGAACTATGGCTACACCTTC. The chain recombines TRBV4-1 with TRBJ1-2, with 7 positions matching TRBD1. CDR3 size: 16 residues. Germline V gives CDR1 MGHRA, CDR2 YSYEKL. V lost 2 bases, J lost 2 bases, and 8 bases stayed unmatched.

This clone occurred a few times. V usage is TRBV10-3 and J usage is TRBJ1-6, with 8 positions matching TRBD1. The CDR3 is made up of 15 amino acids. V dropped 3 bases and J dropped 9; count of bases not matched to a gene: 7. Germline lookup yields CDR1 ENHRY and CDR2 SYGVKD. In DNA form, the CDR3 reads TGTGCCATCAGTGATCCCCAGGGGGCGATTTCACCCCTCCACTTT. It is translated as CAISDPQGAISPLHF.

The J gene is TRBJ1-1, the V gene TRBV5-5; 8 nucleotides align to TRBD1. The CDR3 contains 14 residues. The ends lost 2 bases at V and 7 bases at J; junction bases unmatched: 7. CDR1 is SGHKS, CDR2 YYEKEE, per germline (reference sequence). DNA for the CDR3: TGTGCCAGCAGCTTCCGGACAGGGACTTTTGAAGCTTTCTTT. It codes for CASSFRTGTFEAFF. Drawing the rest from reference TRBV5-5 and TRBJ1-1, the complete variable domain is DAGVTQSPTHLIKTRGQQVTLRCSPISGHKSVSWYQQVLGQGPQFIFQYYEKEERGRGNFPDRFSARQFPNYSSELNVNALLLGDSALYLCASSFRTGTFEAFFGQGTRLTVV.

This chain links TRBV7-9 with TRBJ2-3; 11 nucleotides agree with TRBD2. The CDR3 consists of 19 residues. The junction had 14 bases not matched to a gene; V was cut back by 6 bases and J by 0 bases. Germline CDR1 and CDR2: SEHNR and FQNEAQ (reference sequence). The CDR3 is CASSSGTSGLFSSTDTQYF. The CDR3 bases are TGTGCCAGCAGTTCCGGGACTAGCGGTTTATTCTCTAGCACAGATACGCAGTATTTT.

CDR3 bases: TGTGCCAGCAGCTTTGGGGGTCCCACGGAACTGTTTTTT. It translates to CASSFGGPTELFF. The rearrangement uses TRBV11-2 and TRBJ1-4; perhaps TRBD1 as D (5 bases). CDR1 is SGHAT, CDR2 FQNNGV, per germline. There are 13 residues in the CDR3. V shed 3 bases and J shed 12 bases, with 14 bases lying between them.

V and J are TRBV27 and TRBJ2-1; D may correspond to TRBD1 or TRBD2 (5 bases each). Deletions cut 7 bases from V and 10 bases from J, with 26 bases between. CDR1 and CDR2 from the germline V gene are MNHEY and SMNVEV (reference sequence). This CDR3 region has 16 residues. CDR3 loop: CASTLGPWLGDGEQFF. In nucleotides, the CDR3 is TGTGCCAGCACCTTAGGCCCGTGGCTGGGGGATGGGGAGCAGTTCTTC.

The chain is built from TRBV30 and TRBJ1-2, with TRBD1 as a possible D gene (5 bases). The V gene's germline CDR1 is GTSNPN and CDR2 SVGIG (reference sequence). The CDR3 totals 13 residues. With 7 bases removed from V and 4 bases from J, the gap between germline ends came to 16 bases. CDR3 sequence: CASTLGVRYGYTF. In DNA form, the CDR3 reads TGTGCCTCCACCTTAGGGGTTCGCTATGGCTACACCTTC.

The chain recombines TRBV7-9 with TRBJ2-3; D unresolved. The length of the CDR3 is 14 residues. The germline gives CDR1 SEHNR, CDR2 FQNEAQ (reference sequence). Trimming removed 4 bases from V and 3 bases from J, with 11 bases in between. CDR3 in amino acids: CASSSLSGTDTQYF. CDR3 bases: TGTGCCAGCAGCTCTCTGTCCGGGACAGATACGCAGTATTTT. The full variable domain, with the rest looked up from reference TRBV7-9 and TRBJ2-3, is DTGVSQNPRHKITKRGQNVTFRCDPISEHNRLYWYRQTLGQGPEFLTYFQNEAQLEKSRLLSDRFSAERPKGSFSTLEIQRTEQGDSAMYLCASSSLSGTDTQYFGPGTRLTVL.

The V gene is TRBV4-3, the J gene TRBJ2-7; 10 bases fit TRBD2. The trim removed 2 bases at V and 4 bases at J, leaving 5 bases unmatched. CDR1 and CDR2 from the germline V gene are LGHNA and YSLEER. This CDR3 region has 15 residues. CDR3 protein: CASSQQRGGWYEQYF. DNA for the CDR3: TGCGCCAGCAGCCAACAGCGGGGGGGCTGGTACGAGCAGTACTTC.

This chain links TRBV28 with TRBJ1-4; TRBD1 aligns across 7 bases. The CDR3 consists of 16 residues. The V and J ends lost 7 bases and 13 bases, in that order; junction bases with no gene match: 21. CDR1 and CDR2 from the germline V gene are MDHEN and SYDVKM. The CDR3 is CASITPGTDLRGGLFF. In nucleotides, the CDR3 is TGTGCCAGCATTACACCCGGGACAGACTTAAGGGGTGGACTGTTTTTT.

CDR3 coding DNA: TGTGCCAGCAGCGATACAGGGTACAATGAGCAGTTCTTC. This translates into CASSDTGYNEQFF. This rearrangement joins TRBV12-3 or TRBV12-4 to TRBJ2-1, with a possible D match to TRBD1 (6 bases). Trimming took 6 bases from V and 4 from J, leaving 10 bases between them. The CDR3 loop spans 13 amino acids.

The chain couples TRBV5-8 to TRBJ2-2; 11 nucleotides agree with TRBD1. This CDR3 contains 15 residues. Germline-derived CDR1 and CDR2 are SGHTS and YDEGEE. The V and J ends lost 4 bases and 7 bases, in that order; junction bases with no gene match: 6. The CDR3 is CASSKGQGASGELFF. The CDR3 DNA reads TGTGCCAGCAGCAAAGGACAGGGGGCAAGCGGGGAGCTGTTTTTT.

The rearrangement uses TRBV3-1 (or the pseudogene TRBV3-2) and TRBJ2-7; 9 nucleotides line up with TRBD1. Germline trimming cut 5 bases from V and 2 bases from J; bases unmatched to any gene: 7. Germline CDR1 and CDR2: LGHDT and YNNKEL (reference sequence). The CDR3 runs to 15 residues. The CDR3 spells CASSNRGLSTYEQYF. In DNA form, the CDR3 reads TGTGCCAGCAGCAACAGGGGGCTTTCGACCTACGAGCAGTACTTC.

The chain combines TRBV9 with TRBJ2-3, with D possibly being TRBD2 (7 bases). CDR1 SGDLS and CDR2 YYNGEE come from the germline V gene. V lost 3 bases to trimming and J lost 0 bases, with 11 bases between them. This CDR3 is 15 amino acids long. The CDR3 loop reads CASSEGGFSTDTQYF. The CDR3 DNA reads as TGTGCCAGCAGCGAGGGGGGGTTCAGCACAGATACGCAGTATTTT. The entire variable domain, with the rest obtained from reference TRBV9 and TRBJ2-3, is as follows: DSGVTQTPKHLITATGQRVTLRCSPRSGDLSVYWYQQSLDQGLQFLIQYYNGEERAKGNILERFSAQQFPDLHSELNLSSLELGDSALYFCASSEGGFSTDTQYFGPGTRLTVL.

This clone turned up a few times. The chain joins TRBV3-1 (or the pseudogene TRBV3-2) to TRBJ1-3; D not resolved. The V and J ends lost 7 bases and 0 bases respectively, with 10 bases between them. This CDR3 has 14 amino acids. Germline V lookup: CDR1 LGHDT, CDR2 YNNKEL (reference sequence). In DNA, the CDR3 is TGTGCCAGCATGGGTGGCAACTCTGGAAACACCATATATTTT. Residues: CASMGGNSGNTIYF.